This entry concerns a single TCR beta chain. Germline values: CDR1 SGHRS, CDR2 YFSETQ. V lost 0 bases and J 6 bases, leaving 15 bases between the germline ends. The CDR3 has 16 amino acids. No cell sorting was done before RNA was extracted from the tissue. More than 3 cm separated this lung sample from the edge of the tumor. The data were obtained in a study of tumor and adjacent non-tumor tissue in lung cancer. Turning to the study itself: Each sample yielded about 4.17 million productive TCRbeta reads on average.

A modified ARM-PCR protocol with three rounds of nested PCR amplified TCRbeta. Each CDR3 protein gets one entry after TCRdb re-called the multiplex PCR reads with MiXCR. The table includes about 76,000 distinct CDR3 sequences, around 80% detected once. Sequencing input: distant non-tumor lung tissue. The source is a man aged 55 to 69 with non-small cell lung cancer. The V gene is TRBV5-1, the J gene TRBJ2-2; perhaps TRBD2 as D (7 bases). The CDR3 coding sequence is TGCGCCAGCAGCTTGGAGGGGGGGGCGGACGCCGGGGAGCTGTTTTTT. Its protein is CASSLEGGADAGELFF. Full variable domain (rest looked up from reference TRBV5-1 and TRBJ2-2): KAGVTQTPRYLIKTRGQQVTLSCSPISGHRSVSWYQQTPGQGLQFLFEYFSETQRNKGNFPGRFSGRQFSNSRSEMNVSTLELGDSALYLCASSLEGGADAGELFFGEGSRLTVL.